This TCR beta chain was profiled in a study of Tregs in tolerant kidney transplant recipients. CDR3 size: 14 residues. V lost 5 bases, J lost 5 bases, and 15 bases lay in between. Per the germline V gene, CDR1 is SNHLY and CDR2 is FYNNEI. Sequencing was performed with immunoSEQ multiplex PCR; in TCRdb, only in-frame clones are kept and a portion is missing. The sample contains about 61,000 clones, 80% to 90% of which appear only once. Before regulatory T cell sorting, thawed PBMCs rested overnight at 37°C in about 200 IU/ml IL-2. Overall study results and limits: Biological reproducibility was not directly addressed, but technical replication error appeared minimal. Findings come from small patient numbers and require larger validation.

In this sample, this clone turned up once. Its antigen remains unidentified. This sequence originates from a human donor who received a combined kidney and bone marrow transplant. J is TRBJ1-1 and V is TRBV2; D is undetermined. Sequences were derived from Tregs from blood, sampled before the transplant. The CDR3 region is CASSWGGWGTEAFF. The DNA of the CDR3 is TGTGCCAGCAGTTGGGGTGGGTGGGGAACTGAAGCTTTCTTT.